The 21 T cell receptor beta chains reported below all come from one sample, sequenced in a study of regulatory T cells in long-lasting Graves disease. HTBI primers from iRepertoire and Arm-PCR of CDR3 regions yielded the TCR beta libraries. TCRdb re-derived calls from the multiplex PCR reads in MiXCR, one entry per CDR3 protein. The data contain roughly 420,000 distinct CDR3 sequences, roughly 17% of them singletons. Time point in this sample: newly diagnosed GD, antithyroid drugs for less than 3 months. RNA from PBMCs was the source of the TCR library. The sample was also reused in another study, on T cells in Graves' hyperthyroidism and ophthalmopathy.

Sequencing was performed on peripheral blood mononuclear cells (PBMCs), taken at new diagnosis, from a patient treated with antithyroid drugs. These receptors were collected from a woman aged 18-29 years with Graves disease.

Many counts were recorded for this clonotype. The gene calls are TRBV11-2 and TRBJ2-2; D possibly corresponds to TRBD2 (6 bases). V lost 10 bases and J lost 0, with 18 bases in between. CDR3 length: 16 amino acids. Germline V gene sequence: CDR1 SGHAT, CDR2 FQNNGV. Here the CDR3 reads CATLGLAATNTGELFF. CDR3 DNA: TGTGCCACCCTGGGGTTAGCGGCAACGAACACCGGGGAGCTGTTTTTT.

This clonotype was counted only a few times. The chain links TRBV7-6 to TRBJ2-7, with D unresolved. From germline, CDR1 is SGHVS and CDR2 FNYEAQ. The CDR3 sequence is 12 residues long. V lost 5 bases to trimming and J lost 5 bases, with 10 bases between them. The CDR3, as DNA: TGTGCCAGCAGCCTAGGGCAGAACGAGCAGTACTTC. This gives the protein CASSLGQNEQYF.

The chain recombines TRBV11-3 with TRBJ2-7; D is undetermined. The CDR3 loop spans 15 amino acids. Trimming removed 1 base at V and 7 bases at J, with 17 bases between. The germline gives CDR1 SGHNT, CDR2 YENEEA. For the CDR3, the DNA is TGTGCCAGCAGCTTAGGGCAGACGAGCTTCAATGAGCAGTACTTC. Translated: CASSLGQTSFNEQYF.

This clonotype came up a few times. The chain links TRBV20-1 to TRBJ1-1, with TRBD1 as a possible D gene (6 bases). Germline lookup yields CDR1 DFQATT and CDR2 SNEGSKA (reference sequence). V lost 1 base to trimming and J lost 0 bases, with 9 bases between them. This CDR3 is 14 amino acids long. The DNA for the CDR3 is TGCAGTGCTAGAGTTCACAGGGTGAACACTGAAGCTTTCTTT. Its translation is CSARVHRVNTEAFF.

This chain connects TRBV20-1 to TRBJ2-7, with 9 bases matching TRBD2. CDR1 is DFQATT, CDR2 SNEGSKA, per germline (reference sequence). V lost 0 bases and J lost 3; bases outside the gene matches: 6. The CDR3 sequence is 15 residues long. CDR3 bases: TGCAGTGCTAGAGATTGGGGTAGCGGGGGCTACGAGCAGTACTTC. Residues: CSARDWGSGGYEQYF.

This clonotype was seen a few times. The rearrangement uses TRBV3-1 and TRBJ2-7, with TRBD2 identical over 7 bases. Germline V gene data show CDR1 as LGHDT and CDR2 as YNNKEL (reference sequence). V trimming: 4 bases; J trimming: 0 bases; junction bases outside the gene matches: 9. The CDR3 has 16 amino acids. The CDR3 spells CASSRRSSGISYEQYF. Here the CDR3 DNA reads TGTGCCAGCAGCCGGAGATCTAGCGGTATCTCCTACGAGCAGTACTTC.

About this clonotype: A junction end diverges from the germline sequence, so it may reflect a read error. This chain joins TRBV7-7 and TRBJ2-1; possibly TRBD1 for D (6 bases). Per the germline V gene, CDR1 is SSHAT and CDR2 is FNYEAQ (reference sequence). The CDR3 has 13 residues. CDR3 DNA sequence: TGTGCTAGCAGCCAACAGGGTCACAATGAGCAGTTCTTC. It encodes CASSQQGHNEQFF.

This clonotype was observed at least ten times. The chain links TRBV11-2 to TRBJ2-7; 8 nucleotides match TRBD2. V dropped 3 bases and J dropped 2; count of bases not matched to a gene: 6. Germline CDR1 reads SGHAT; CDR2 reads FQNNGV. This CDR3 contains 15 residues. The CDR3 loop reads CASSFLAGRPYEQYF. The CDR3 DNA is TGTGCCAGCAGCTTTTTAGCGGGACGACCCTACGAGCAGTACTTC.

There are many counts of this clonotype. The rearrangement uses TRBV3-1 and TRBJ1-1; D is ambiguous. The germline V gene encodes CDR1 LGHDT and CDR2 YNNKEL (reference sequence). The CDR3 has 15 amino acids. V was shortened by 4 bases and J by 3 bases, with 15 bases between the two germline ends. The CDR3 protein is CASSLWTGRDTEAFF. The CDR3 region has the DNA TGTGCCAGCAGCCTCTGGACTGGGCGGGACACTGAAGCTTTCTTT.

This clonotype was counted many times. The chain combines TRBV7-9 with TRBJ2-7; D is possibly TRBD1 (5 bases). This CDR3 has 13 residues. Germline V gene data show CDR1 as SEHNR and CDR2 as FQNEAQ (reference sequence). V lost 0 bases to trimming and J lost 4 bases, with 7 bases between them. CDR3 bases: TGTGCCAGCAGCTTAGCGCCAGGGTACGAGCAGTACTTC. The encoded protein is CASSLAPGYEQYF.

This clonotype was detected once. V is TRBV30 and J is TRBJ2-5; D might be TRBD1 or TRBD2, each matching 5 bases. CDR3 length equals 13 residues. The germline V and J ends were trimmed by 0 bases and 4 bases, with 9 bases remaining between them. CDR1 is GTSNPN, CDR2 SVGIG, per germline (reference sequence). CDR3 in DNA: TGTGCCTGGAGTGTAGCAGGGAGAGAGACCCAGTACTTC. Encoded protein: CAWSVAGRETQYF.

This clonotype was picked up many times. The chain recombines TRBV7-9 with TRBJ2-7; D gene ambiguous. The CDR3 totals 17 residues. V lost 1 base, J lost 0 bases, and 16 bases lay in between. The germline V gene encodes CDR1 SEHNR and CDR2 FQNEAQ (reference sequence). CDR3 sequence (DNA): TGTGCCAGCAGCTTAGGGGAATTAGGGAAATACTCCTACGAGCAGTACTTC. It yields the protein CASSLGELGKYSYEQYF.

This clonotype was counted at least ten times. This chain connects TRBV6-1 to TRBJ2-3; TRBD2 aligns across 10 bases. The CDR3 has 15 amino acids. Per the germline V gene, CDR1 is MNHNS and CDR2 is SASEGT. V trimming: 10 bases; J trimming: 2 bases; junction bases outside the gene matches: 9. The CDR3 loop is CATKLAGANTDTQYF. The DNA for the CDR3 is TGTGCCACCAAGCTAGCGGGAGCGAACACAGATACGCAGTATTTT.

This clonotype showed up just a few times. CDR3 sequence (DNA): TGTGCCAGCAGGCCACTCGGAAGGGCGAGGGAGCAGTACTTC. It yields the protein CASRPLGRAREQYF. This rearrangement joins TRBV6-2 or TRBV6-3 to TRBJ2-7, with D hard to call. Trimming took 6 bases from V and 7 from J, leaving 19 bases between them. This CDR3 contains 14 residues. Germline values: CDR1 MNHEY, CDR2 SVGEGT.

The chain couples TRBV28 to TRBJ1-2; D not certain. The CDR3 consists of 12 residues. The V gene lost 7 bases and the J gene lost 3 bases, with 9 bases spanning the gap. Germline V gene sequence: CDR1 MDHEN, CDR2 SYDVKM. The CDR3 region is CASNFGYYGYTF. The CDR3 nucleotides read TGTGCCAGCAATTTTGGCTACTATGGCTACACCTTC.

This clonotype was found a few times. The chain carries TRBV10-3 and TRBJ1-2; D might be TRBD1 (6 bases). CDR1 and CDR2 (germline): ENHRY, SYGVKD. The CDR3 has 13 amino acids. Deletions cut 2 bases from V and 7 bases from J, with 11 bases between. Here the CDR3 reads CAISEDRSAGYTF. CDR3 DNA: TGTGCCATCAGTGAGGACAGGTCTGCTGGCTACACCTTC.

At least ten counts were recorded for this clonotype. The rearrangement joins TRBV2 to TRBJ1-5; D uncertain. Germline CDR1 is SNHLY and CDR2 is FYNNEI. The CDR3 is made up of 14 amino acids. V was pared by 4 bases and J by 3 bases, with 10 bases between. The CDR3 here is CASSVGAINQPQHF. In nucleotides, the CDR3 is TGTGCCAGCAGTGTCGGTGCGATCAATCAGCCCCAGCATTTT.

The table lists this clonotype with many counts. The chain uses TRBV27 and TRBJ1-1, with D possibly being TRBD1 (5 bases). The CDR3 spans 14 residues. In germline, CDR1 is MNHEY, CDR2 SMNVEV (reference sequence). Trimming cost V 4 bases and J 1 base, with 10 bases left between them. CDR3 nucleotides: TGTGCCAGCAGTTCCAGGGCGTGGAACACTGAAGCTTTCTTT. It yields the protein CASSSRAWNTEAFF.

This clonotype has a count of ten or more. The rearrangement joins TRBV2 to TRBJ2-2, with 14 nucleotides matching TRBD2. CDR3 length: 16 amino acids. The germline gives CDR1 SNHLY, CDR2 FYNNEI. J was trimmed by 6 bases and V by 4 bases; bases with no gene match: 4. CDR3 protein: CASSAGLAGGSGELFF. CDR3 nucleotides: TGTGCCAGCAGTGCAGGACTAGCGGGAGGTTCCGGGGAGCTGTTTTTT.

DNA for the CDR3: TGTGCCAGCAGGGAACGACGGGTCCAAAACATTCAGTACTTC. Protein product: CASRERRVQNIQYF. This chain connects TRBV6-2 or TRBV6-3 to TRBJ2-4; D remains unclear. Trimming removed 6 bases from V and 5 bases from J, with 14 bases in between. Germline V lookup: CDR1 MNHEY, CDR2 SVGEGT. The CDR3 totals 14 residues.

This clonotype was counted between two and nine times. The V gene is TRBV28, the J gene TRBJ2-3, with D perhaps matching TRBD2 (6 bases). V was trimmed by 8 bases and J by 0 bases, leaving 12 bases between them. Germline V lookup: CDR1 MDHEN, CDR2 SYDVKM. The CDR3 extends over 14 amino acids. CDR3 DNA: TGTGCCAGCCGGCTAGCGCCCAGCACAGATACGCAGTATTTT. This gives the protein CASRLAPSTDTQYF.